The TCR beta chain described here comes from a study of shared clonotypes between healthy human individuals. Study-level results: Roughly 5% of naive CD4 clonotypes were common to a handful of donors. A small donor pool kept down the genetic and exposure-history diversity that was represented.

Notes on this clone: The antigen remains unidentified.

Using immunoSEQ multiplex PCR, the repertoire was profiled, and TCRdb retains in-frame clones only, with some absent. The repertoire holds roughly 410,000 clones, with about 96% as singletons. The V end was cut by 6 bases, the J end by 5 bases, with 13 bases between. CDR3 length: 13 amino acids. In germline, CDR1 is MDHEN, CDR2 SYDVKM. Study donors comprised healthy, HIV-negative adults devoid of recent acute infection or vaccination. The clonotype comes from a man aged 25 to 40 in good health. Source material: memory CD8+ T cells sorted from blood. As to subset: CD45RO+ cells pooled with CCR7-negative TemRA cells. The chain has TRBV28 and TRBJ1-2; tentative D call: TRBD1 (6 bases). The CDR3 loop reads CASSPEDRYGYTF. CDR3 DNA: TGTGCCAGCAGCCCAGAGGACAGATATGGCTACACCTTC.